The clone carrying this TCR beta chain was counted only a few times. Its antigen is undetermined. This CDR3 has 13 amino acids. V lost 7 bases, J lost 10 bases, and 14 bases lay in between. The germline V gene encodes CDR1 SGHTA and CDR2 FQGNSA. The data belong to a study of response to subunit inactivated influenza vaccine. From the RT-PCR reads, TCRdb called clonotypes with MiXCR, one entry per CDR3 protein. The sample has 600,000 to 850,000 distinct CDR3 sequences, 14% seen once. The study, taken as a whole, reports: Authors suggested few new T cells are recruited by each seasonal influenza vaccination.

The receptor was derived from a middle-aged man who received an inactivated influenza vaccine. The chain links TRBV7-2 to TRBJ1-6; TRBD1 is a possible D gene (5 bases). The material was PBMCs from blood, obtained 14 to 15 days before vaccination. CDR3 in DNA: TGTGCCAGCACCCCAGGGCTTGGCTCACCCCTCCACTTT. It specifies CASTPGLGSPLHF.